These 6 T cell receptor beta chains were all obtained from the same sample, sequenced in a study of blood T cell repertoires in COVID-19. Generated by immunoSEQ multiplex PCR, the TCRdb table keeps only in-frame clones and is missing some. The table has around 140,000 clones, roughly 79% seen once. Sequences were obtained from peripheral blood. Receptors originate from a woman aged 55 to 70 with acute or convalescent COVID-19.

The chain recombines TRBV30 with TRBJ1-5; maybe TRBD1 (6 bases). Trimming shortened V by 5 bases and J by 3 bases, and 14 bases separated the two germline ends. The CDR3 is 14 amino acids. The germline CDR1 and CDR2 sequences are GTSNPN and SVGIG (reference sequence). The CDR3 loop reads CAWDGGQNNQPQHF. The CDR3 DNA sequence: TGTGCCTGGGACGGGGGGCAGAACAATCAGCCCCAGCATTTT.

The chain carries TRBV6-6 and TRBJ2-7; D is perhaps TRBD2 (5 bases). This CDR3 comprises 12 residues. The germline gives CDR1 MNHNY, CDR2 SVGAGI (reference sequence). Trimming shortened V by 8 bases and J by 6 bases, and 14 bases separated the two germline ends. CDR3 sequence: CASSFGRAEQYF. For the CDR3, the DNA is TGTGCCAGCTCATTCGGGCGGGCCGAGCAGTACTTC.

The count of this clone is one. The V call is TRBV5-6, the J call TRBJ1-2; 8 nucleotides match TRBD1. Germline CDR1 is SGHDT and CDR2 is YYEEEE. V was clipped by 3 bases and J by 6 bases; unmatched bases: 7. The CDR3 sequence is 14 residues long. CDR3 DNA sequence: TGTGCCAGCAGCTACCAGGACAGGGTCGATGGCTACACCTTC. Encoded protein: CASSYQDRVDGYTF.

This chain connects TRBV19 to TRBJ2-1; 8 bases align to TRBD1. Germline CDR1 and CDR2: LNHDA and SQIVND (reference sequence). Trimming cost V 0 bases and J 12 bases; bases outside gene matches: 7. The CDR3 runs 14 residues. The DNA of the CDR3 is TGTGCCAGTAGTATAGAACCAGGGGGCAGGGGGCAGTTCTTC. Its protein product is CASSIEPGGRGQFF.

CDR3 nucleotide sequence: TGTGCCAGCAGTTTAATACAGGGTACCACTGAAGCTTTCTTT. Residues: CASSLIQGTTEAFF. The chain links TRBV6-5 to TRBJ1-1, with a weak D call TRBD1 (6 bases). Germline-derived CDR1 and CDR2 are MNHEY and SVGAGI. V was clipped by 4 bases and J by 4 bases, with 13 bases between them. CDR3 size: 14 residues.

V usage is TRBV5-1 and J usage is TRBJ1-2, with 9 bases fitting TRBD1. V dropped 1 base and J dropped 8; count of bases not matched to a gene: 9. CDR3 length: 15 amino acids. From germline, CDR1 is SGHRS and CDR2 YFSETQ. Here the CDR3 reads CASSLRPDRGNGYTF. The CDR3 region has the DNA TGCGCCAGCAGCTTGAGACCTGACAGGGGGAACGGCTACACCTTC. The entire variable domain, with the rest obtained from reference TRBV5-1 and TRBJ1-2, is as follows: KAGVTQTPRYLIKTRGQQVTLSCSPISGHRSVSWYQQTPGQGLQFLFEYFSETQRNKGNFPGRFSGRQFSNSRSEMNVSTLELGDSALYLCASSLRPDRGNGYTFGSGTRLTVV.